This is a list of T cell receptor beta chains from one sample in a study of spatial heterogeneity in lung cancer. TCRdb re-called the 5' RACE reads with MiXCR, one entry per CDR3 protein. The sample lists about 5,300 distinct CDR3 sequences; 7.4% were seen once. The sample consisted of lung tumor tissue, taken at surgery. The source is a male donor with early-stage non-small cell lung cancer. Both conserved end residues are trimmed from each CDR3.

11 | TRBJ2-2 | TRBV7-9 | ASSLDLGRELF
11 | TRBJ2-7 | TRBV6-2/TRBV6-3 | ASSSIGYYEQY
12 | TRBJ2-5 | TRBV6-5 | ASSYSIGGETQY
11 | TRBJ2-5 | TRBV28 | ASGLAGAETQY
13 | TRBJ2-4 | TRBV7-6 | ASSPNPDGKNIQY
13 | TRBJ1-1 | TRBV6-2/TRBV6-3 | ASRDRTFMNTEAF
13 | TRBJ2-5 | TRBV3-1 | ASSQGGYTEETQY
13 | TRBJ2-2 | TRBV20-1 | SAGDRTVNTGELF
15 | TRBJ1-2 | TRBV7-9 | ASSLLTGGRSNYGYT
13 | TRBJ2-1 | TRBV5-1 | ASSLEGRPGNEQF
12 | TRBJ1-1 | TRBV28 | ASSLRDSYTEAF
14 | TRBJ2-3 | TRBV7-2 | ASSLGLAGGADTQY
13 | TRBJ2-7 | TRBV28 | ASSFYGADAYEQY
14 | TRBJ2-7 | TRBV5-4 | ASSNRRAGLSYEQY
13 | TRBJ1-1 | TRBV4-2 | ASSQVGTSNTEAF
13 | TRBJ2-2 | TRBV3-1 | ASSLRLGIHGELF
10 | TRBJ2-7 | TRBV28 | ASSLDRHEQY
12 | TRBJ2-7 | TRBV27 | ASSNRDTAYEQY
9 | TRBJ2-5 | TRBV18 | ASSPRETQY
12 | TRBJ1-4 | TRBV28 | ASSLLQGIEKLF
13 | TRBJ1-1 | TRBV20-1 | SAPRQGLSLTEAF
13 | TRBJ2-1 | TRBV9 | ASSVTSGRIHEQF
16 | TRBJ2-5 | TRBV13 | ASSLVLSPSGVEETQY
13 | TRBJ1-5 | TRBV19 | ASNRDRAGNQPQH
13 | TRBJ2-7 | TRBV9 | ASSATPGQAYEQY
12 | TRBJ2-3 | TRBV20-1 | SGSVAGTTDTQY